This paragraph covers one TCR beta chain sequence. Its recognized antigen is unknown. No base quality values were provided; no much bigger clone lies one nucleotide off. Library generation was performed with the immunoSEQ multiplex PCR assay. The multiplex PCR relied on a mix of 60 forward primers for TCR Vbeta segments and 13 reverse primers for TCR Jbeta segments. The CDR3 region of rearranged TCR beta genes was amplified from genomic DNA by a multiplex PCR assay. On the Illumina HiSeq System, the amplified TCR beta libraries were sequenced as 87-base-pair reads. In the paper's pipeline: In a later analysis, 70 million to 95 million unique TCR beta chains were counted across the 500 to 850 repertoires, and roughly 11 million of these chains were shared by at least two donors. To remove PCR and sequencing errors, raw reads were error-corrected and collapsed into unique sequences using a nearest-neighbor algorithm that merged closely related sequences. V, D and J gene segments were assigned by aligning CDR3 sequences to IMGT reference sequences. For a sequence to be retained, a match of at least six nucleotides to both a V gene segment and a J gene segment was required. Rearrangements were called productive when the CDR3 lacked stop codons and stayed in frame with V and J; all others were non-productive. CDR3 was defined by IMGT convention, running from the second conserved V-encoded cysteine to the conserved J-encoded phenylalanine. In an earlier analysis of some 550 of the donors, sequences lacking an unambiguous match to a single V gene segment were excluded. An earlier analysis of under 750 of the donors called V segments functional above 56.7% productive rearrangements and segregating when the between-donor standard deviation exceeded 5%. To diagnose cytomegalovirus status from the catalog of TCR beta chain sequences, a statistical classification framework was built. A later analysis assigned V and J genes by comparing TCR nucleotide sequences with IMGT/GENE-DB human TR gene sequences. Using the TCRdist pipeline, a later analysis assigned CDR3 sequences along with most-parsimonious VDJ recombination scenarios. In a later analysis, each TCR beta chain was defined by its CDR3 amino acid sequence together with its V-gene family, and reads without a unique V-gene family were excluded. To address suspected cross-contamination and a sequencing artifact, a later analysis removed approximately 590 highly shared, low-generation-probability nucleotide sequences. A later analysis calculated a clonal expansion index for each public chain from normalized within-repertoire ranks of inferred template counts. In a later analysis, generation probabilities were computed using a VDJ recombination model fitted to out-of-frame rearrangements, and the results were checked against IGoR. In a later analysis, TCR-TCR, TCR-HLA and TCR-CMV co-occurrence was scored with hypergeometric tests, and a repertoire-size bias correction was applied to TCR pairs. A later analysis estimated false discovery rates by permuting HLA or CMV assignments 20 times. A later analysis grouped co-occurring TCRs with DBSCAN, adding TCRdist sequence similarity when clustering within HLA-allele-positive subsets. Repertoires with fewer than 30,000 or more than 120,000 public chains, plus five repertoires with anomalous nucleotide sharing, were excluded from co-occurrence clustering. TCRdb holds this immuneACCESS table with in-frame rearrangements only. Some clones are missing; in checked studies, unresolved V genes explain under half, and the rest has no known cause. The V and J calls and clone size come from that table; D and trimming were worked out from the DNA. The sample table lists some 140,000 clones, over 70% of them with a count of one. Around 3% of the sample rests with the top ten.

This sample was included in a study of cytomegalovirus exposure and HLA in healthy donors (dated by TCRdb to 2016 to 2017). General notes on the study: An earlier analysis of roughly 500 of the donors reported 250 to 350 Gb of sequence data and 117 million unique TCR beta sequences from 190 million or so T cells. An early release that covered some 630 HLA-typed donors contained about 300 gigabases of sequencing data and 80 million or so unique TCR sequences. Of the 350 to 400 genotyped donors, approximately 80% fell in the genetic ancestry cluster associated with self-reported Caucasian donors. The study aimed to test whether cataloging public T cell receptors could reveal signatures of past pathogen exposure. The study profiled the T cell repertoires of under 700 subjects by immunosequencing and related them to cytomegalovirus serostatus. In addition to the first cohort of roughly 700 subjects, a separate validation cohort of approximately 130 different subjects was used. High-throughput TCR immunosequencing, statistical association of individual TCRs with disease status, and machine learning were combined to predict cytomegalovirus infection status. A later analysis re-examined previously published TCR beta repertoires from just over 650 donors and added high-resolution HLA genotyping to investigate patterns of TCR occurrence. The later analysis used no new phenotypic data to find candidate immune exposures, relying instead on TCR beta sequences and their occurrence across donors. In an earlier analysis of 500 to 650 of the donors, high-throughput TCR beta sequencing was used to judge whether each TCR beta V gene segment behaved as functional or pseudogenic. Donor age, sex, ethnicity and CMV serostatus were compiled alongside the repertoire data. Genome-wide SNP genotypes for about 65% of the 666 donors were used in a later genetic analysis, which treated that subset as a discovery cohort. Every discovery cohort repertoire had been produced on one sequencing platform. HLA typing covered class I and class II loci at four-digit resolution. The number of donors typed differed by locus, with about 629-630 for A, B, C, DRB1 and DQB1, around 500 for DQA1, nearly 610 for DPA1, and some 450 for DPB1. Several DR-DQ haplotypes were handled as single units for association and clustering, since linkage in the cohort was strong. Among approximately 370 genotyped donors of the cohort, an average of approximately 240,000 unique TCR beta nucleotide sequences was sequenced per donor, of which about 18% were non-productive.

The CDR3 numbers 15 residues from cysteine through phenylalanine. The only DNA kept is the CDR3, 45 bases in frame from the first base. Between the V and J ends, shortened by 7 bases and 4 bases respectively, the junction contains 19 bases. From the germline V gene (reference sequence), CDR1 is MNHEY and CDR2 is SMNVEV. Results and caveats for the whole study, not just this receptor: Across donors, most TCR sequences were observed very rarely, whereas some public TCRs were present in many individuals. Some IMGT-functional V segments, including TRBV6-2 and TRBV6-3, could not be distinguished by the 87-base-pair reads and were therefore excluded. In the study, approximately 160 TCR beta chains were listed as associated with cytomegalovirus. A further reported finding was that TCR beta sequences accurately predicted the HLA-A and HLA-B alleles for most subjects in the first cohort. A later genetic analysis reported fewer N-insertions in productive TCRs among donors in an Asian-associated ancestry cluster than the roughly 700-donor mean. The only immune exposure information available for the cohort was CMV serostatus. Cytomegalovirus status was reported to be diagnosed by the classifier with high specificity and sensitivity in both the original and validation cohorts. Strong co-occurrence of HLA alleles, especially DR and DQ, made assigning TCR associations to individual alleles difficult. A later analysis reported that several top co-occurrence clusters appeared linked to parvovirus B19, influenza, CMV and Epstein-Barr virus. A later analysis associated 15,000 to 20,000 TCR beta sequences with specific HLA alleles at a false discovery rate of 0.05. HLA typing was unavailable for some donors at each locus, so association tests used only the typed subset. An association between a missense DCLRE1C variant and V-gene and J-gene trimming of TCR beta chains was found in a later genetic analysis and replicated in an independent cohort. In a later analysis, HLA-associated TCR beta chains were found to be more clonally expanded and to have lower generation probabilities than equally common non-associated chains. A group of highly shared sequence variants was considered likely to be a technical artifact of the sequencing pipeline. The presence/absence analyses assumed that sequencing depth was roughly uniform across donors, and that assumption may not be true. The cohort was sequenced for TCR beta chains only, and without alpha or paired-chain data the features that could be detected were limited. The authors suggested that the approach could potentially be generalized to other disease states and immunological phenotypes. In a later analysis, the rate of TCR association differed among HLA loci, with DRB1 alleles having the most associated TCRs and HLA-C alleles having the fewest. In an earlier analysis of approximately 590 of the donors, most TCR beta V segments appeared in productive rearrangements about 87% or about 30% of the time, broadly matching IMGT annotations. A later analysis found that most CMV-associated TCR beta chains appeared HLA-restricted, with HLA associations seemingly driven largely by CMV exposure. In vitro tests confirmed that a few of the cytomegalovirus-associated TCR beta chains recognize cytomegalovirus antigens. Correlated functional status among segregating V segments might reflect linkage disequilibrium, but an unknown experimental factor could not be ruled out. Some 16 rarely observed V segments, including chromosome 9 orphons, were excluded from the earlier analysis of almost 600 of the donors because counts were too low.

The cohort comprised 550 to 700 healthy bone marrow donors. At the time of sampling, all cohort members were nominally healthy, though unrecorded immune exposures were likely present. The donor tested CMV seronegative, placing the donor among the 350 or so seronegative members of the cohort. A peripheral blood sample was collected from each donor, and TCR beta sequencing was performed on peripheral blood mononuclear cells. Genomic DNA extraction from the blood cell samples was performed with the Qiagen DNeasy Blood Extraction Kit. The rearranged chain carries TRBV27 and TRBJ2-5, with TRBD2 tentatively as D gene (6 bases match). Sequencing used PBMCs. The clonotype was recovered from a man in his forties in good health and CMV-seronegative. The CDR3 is CASTSYGMGGETQYF. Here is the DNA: TGTGCCAGCACCTCTTACGGGATGGGAGGAGAGACCCAGTACTTC.